This TCR beta chain was sequenced in a study of T cell responses to AZD1222 COVID-19 vaccine. The study's findings and limits: Every sample of the repertoires postdated the peak T cell response.

Second-dose recipients at about 4 or about 12 weeks were treated as one pooled group. Assay used: immunoSEQ multiplex PCR; TCRdb lists only in-frame clones, some missing. This sample has 70,000 to 95,000 clones, with around nine tenths found just once. This CDR3 has 13 amino acids. Germline assignment: CDR1 MGHRA and CDR2 YSYEKL. V shed 1 base and J shed 8 bases, with 11 bases lying between them. For this clone: What it recognizes is unknown.

Sample: peripheral blood, taken 28 days after the second AZD1222 dose. The rearrangement uses TRBV4-1 and TRBJ1-1; the D gene is possibly TRBD1 (6 bases). The source of this sequence is an adult who received the AZD1222 COVID-19 vaccine. The CDR3, as DNA: TGCGCCAGCAGCCAAGCCCCACAGGGAGAAGCTTTCTTT. This gives the protein CASSQAPQGEAFF.